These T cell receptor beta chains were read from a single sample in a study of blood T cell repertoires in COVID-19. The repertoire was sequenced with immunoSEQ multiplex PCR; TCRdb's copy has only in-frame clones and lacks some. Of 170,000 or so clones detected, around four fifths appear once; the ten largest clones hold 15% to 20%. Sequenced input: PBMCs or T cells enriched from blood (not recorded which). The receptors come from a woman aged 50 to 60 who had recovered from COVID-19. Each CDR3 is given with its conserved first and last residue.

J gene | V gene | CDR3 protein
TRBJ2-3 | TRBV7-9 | CASSATRTDTQYF
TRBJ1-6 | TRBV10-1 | CASSATGVSSPLHF
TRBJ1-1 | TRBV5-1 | CASSLGPSTEAFF
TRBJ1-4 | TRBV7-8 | CASSRDRATNEKLFF
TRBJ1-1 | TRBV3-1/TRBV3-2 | CASSPDTGFTEAFF
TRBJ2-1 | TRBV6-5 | CASSLLAGVNEQFF
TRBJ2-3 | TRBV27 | CASSPRTSGRSTDTQYF
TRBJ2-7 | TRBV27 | CASRGTGNYEQYF
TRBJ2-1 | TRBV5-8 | CASAVWGDYNEQFF
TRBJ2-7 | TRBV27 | CASSFWSSYEQYF
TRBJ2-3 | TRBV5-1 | CASSGGQINIGLAGYRNTDTQYF
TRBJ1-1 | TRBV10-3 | CAISESLGGRKNTEAFF
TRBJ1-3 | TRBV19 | CASSPAGNTIYF
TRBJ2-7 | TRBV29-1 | CSVARDNYEQYF
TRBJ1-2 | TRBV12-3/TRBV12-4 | CASSLGLYGYTF
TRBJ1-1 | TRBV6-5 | CASPGSGNTEAFF
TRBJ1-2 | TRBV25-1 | CASSDTSVGTGGGYTF
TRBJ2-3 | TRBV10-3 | CAIRNTGVGTDTQYF
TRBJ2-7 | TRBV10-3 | CAISESQVAREQYF
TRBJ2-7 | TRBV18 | CASSLQGSYEQYF
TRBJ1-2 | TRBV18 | CASSTEAGTFNYGYTF
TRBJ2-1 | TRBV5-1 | CATSGQGYNEQFF